Presented here are 23 T cell receptor beta chains from one specimen sequenced in a study of shared clonotypes between healthy human individuals. Assay: immunoSEQ multiplex PCR; the TCRdb copy retains only in-frame clones and omits some. The sample holds 170,000 or so clones; about 68% are singletons and the top ten take about 10%. The sequenced sample consisted of memory CD4+ T cells sorted from blood. Subset noted: CD45RA-negative fraction. These TCRs come from a man aged 25-45 years in good health.

The V gene is TRBV10-1, the J gene TRBJ1-1; D is ambiguous. The ends were cut back, 0 bases at V and 5 bases at J, with 10 bases in the middle. In germline, CDR1 is WNHNN, CDR2 SYGVQD (reference sequence). This CDR3 is built from 14 residues. The CDR3 DNA reads as TGCGCCAGCAGTGAGTCGGCAAGGGTAACTGAAGCTTTCTTT. It specifies CASSESARVTEAFF.

This chain joins TRBV30 and TRBJ1-2, with D possibly TRBD1 on 5 matching bases. This CDR3 has 11 residues. Trimming took 3 bases from V and 7 from J, leaving 9 bases between them. Germline CDR1 reads GTSNPN; CDR2 reads SVGIG (reference sequence). CDR3 region: CAWRGVGGYTF. The CDR3 DNA is TGTGCCTGGAGGGGGGTTGGTGGCTACACCTTC.

This clone was observed a single time. This chain joins TRBV5-1 and TRBJ1-2; D not resolved. V was clipped by 2 bases and J by 4 bases, with 6 bases between them. The germline V gene encodes CDR1 SGHRS and CDR2 YFSETQ. The CDR3 runs to 12 residues. CDR3 coding DNA: TGCGCCAGCAGCTTTAGACGCTATGGCTACACCTTC. It is translated as CASSFRRYGYTF.

With respect to this clone: The same CDR3 also results from other DNA sequences found in this sample. The rearrangement uses TRBV6-1 and TRBJ2-7; the match to TRBD1 covers 11 bases. This CDR3 has 14 residues. Trimming removed 3 bases from V and 3 bases from J; junction bases left unmatched: 1. Germline CDR1 MNHNS, CDR2 SASEGT. The CDR3 DNA is TGTGCCAGCAGTGATGGGACAGGGGGCTACGAGCAGTACTTC. As protein: CASSDGTGGYEQYF.

This clone was found a few times. The chain joins TRBV29-1 to TRBJ2-1; 8 bases are a match to TRBD1. This CDR3 has 14 amino acids. V shed 7 bases, J shed 8 bases, and the junction held 13 bases outside the gene matches. Germline V gives CDR1 SQVTM, CDR2 ANQGSEA. The CDR3 DNA sequence: TGCAGCGCCCAAGGAGGACAGGGAATTGATGAGCAGTTCTTC. Translation gives CSAQGGQGIDEQFF.

This clone was seen a handful of times. The chain carries TRBV28 and TRBJ1-2; D gene uncertain. The CDR3 has 13 residues. Deletions cut 3 bases from V and 8 bases from J, with 13 bases between. The germline V gene encodes CDR1 MDHEN and CDR2 SYDVKM. CDR3 region: CASSFQTSRGYTF. The CDR3, as DNA: TGTGCCAGCAGTTTTCAGACGTCGCGGGGCTACACCTTC.

The chain combines TRBV28 with TRBJ1-1, with TRBD1 as a possible D gene (5 bases). Germline V gene data show CDR1 as MDHEN and CDR2 as SYDVKM. The CDR3 loop spans 12 amino acids. V was cut by 6 bases and J by 7 bases, with 12 bases left in between. CDR3 in amino acids: CASRWAGGEAFF. CDR3 in DNA: TGTGCCAGCAGATGGGCGGGGGGTGAAGCTTTCTTT.

This chain links TRBV15 with TRBJ2-3; maybe TRBD2 (6 bases). The CDR3 is made up of 16 amino acids. In germline, CDR1 is LNHNV, CDR2 YYDKDF (reference sequence). V lost 3 bases and J lost 1, with 14 bases in between. The CDR3 bases are TGTGCCACCAGCAGGACTAGACTTGGAGGCACAGATACGCAGTATTTT. Translated, it gives CATSRTRLGGTDTQYF.

The chain couples TRBV6-4 to TRBJ2-2, with unresolved D. V was shortened by 4 bases and J by 2 bases, with 5 bases between the two germline ends. Germline CDR1 MRHNA, CDR2 SNTAGT. The CDR3 spans 13 residues. DNA of the CDR3: TGTGCCAGCAGTGGCGACAACACCGGGGAGCTGTTTTTT. Protein product: CASSGDNTGELFF.

The rearrangement uses TRBV5-1 and TRBJ2-7; D not resolved. The CDR3 has 12 residues. The germline V and J ends were trimmed by 1 base and 2 bases, with 4 bases remaining between them. Germline V CDR1 and CDR2: SGHRS, YFSETQ. CDR3 in DNA: TGCGCCAGCAGCTTGAATACCTACGAGCAGTACTTC. It codes for CASSLNTYEQYF.

V is TRBV4-1 and J is TRBJ2-1; D call uncertain. With 0 bases removed from V and 4 bases from J, the gap between germline ends came to 10 bases. From germline, CDR1 is MGHRA and CDR2 YSYEKL. The CDR3 runs to 15 residues. In DNA form, the CDR3 reads TGCGCCAGCAGCCAAGATGAGGACCCATACAATGAGCAGTTCTTC. It yields the protein CASSQDEDPYNEQFF.

The chain carries TRBV10-3 and TRBJ1-1; tentative D call: TRBD1 (6 bases). This CDR3 is 16 amino acids long. CDR1 is ENHRY and CDR2 is SYGVKD in the germline V gene. Trimming pared 6 bases from V and 5 bases from J, leaving 22 bases between. The CDR3 DNA reads TGTGCCATCAGAGGGGGGGGAGGGGACCTCCCTACTGAAGCTTTCTTT. It encodes CAIRGGGGDLPTEAFF.

The V and J genes are TRBV9 and TRBJ1-2; D possibly corresponds to TRBD1 (5 bases). V was cut by 4 bases and J by 7 bases, with 17 bases left in between. The CDR3 totals 14 residues. The germline gives CDR1 SGDLS, CDR2 YYNGEE. In DNA, the CDR3 is TGTGCCAGCAGCCTTGGGGCCAAGGAGGTTGGCTACACCTTC. Its protein product is CASSLGAKEVGYTF.

This rearrangement joins TRBV5-4 to TRBJ2-5; D gene ambiguous. V was shortened by 6 bases and J by 0 bases, with 9 bases between the two germline ends. The CDR3 length is 13 residues. CDR1 is SGHNT, CDR2 YYREEE, per germline (reference sequence). CDR3 sequence: CASNIEYQETQYF. CDR3 DNA sequence: TGTGCCAGCAACATTGAGTACCAAGAGACCCAGTACTTC. The full variable domain, its missing parts supplied by reference TRBV5-4 and TRBJ2-5, is ETGVTQSPTHLIKTRGQQVTLRCSSQSGHNTVSWYQQALGQGPQFIFQYYREEENGRGNFPPRFSGLQFPNYSSELNVNALELDDSALYLCASNIEYQETQYFGPGTRLLVL.

This clone occurred a few times. This rearrangement joins TRBV11-2 to TRBJ2-2; 8 nucleotides align to TRBD1. The junction had 16 bases not matched to a gene; V was cut back by 5 bases and J by 5 bases. The germline V gene has CDR1 SGHAT and CDR2 FQNNGV. The CDR3 is 18 residues long. Written as DNA, the CDR3 is TGTGCCAGCAGCCGAATCCGTAAGACAGGGGCCACAACCGGGGAGCTGTTTTTT. Protein: CASSRIRKTGATTGELFF.

Only a few counts were recorded for this clone. The chain employs TRBV19 and TRBJ2-2, with D tentatively TRBD1 or TRBD2 (6 bases each). Germline CDR1 is LNHDA and CDR2 is SQIVND (reference sequence). The CDR3 is 16 residues long. The V and J ends lost 5 bases and 2 bases respectively, with 15 bases between them. The DNA for the CDR3 is TGTGCCAGTAGTTCCGTTCGCGGGACAAACACCGGGGAGCTGTTTTTT. Protein product: CASSSVRGTNTGELFF.

The genes are TRBV13 and TRBJ2-3; 12 bases are shared with TRBD2. Germline lookup yields CDR1 PRHDT and CDR2 FYEKMQ (reference sequence). The CDR3 spans 17 residues. V lost 0 bases and J lost 5; bases outside the gene matches: 6. In DNA form, the CDR3 reads TGTGCCAGCAGCTTAGGCTCTACTAGCGGGAGGAGAGATACGCAGTATTTT. Translating gives CASSLGSTSGRRDTQYF.

The chain employs TRBV27 and TRBJ2-7; D is perhaps TRBD1 (6 bases). Trimming stripped 7 bases from V and 0 bases from J, with 13 bases between. CDR1 and CDR2 from the germline V gene are MNHEY and SMNVEV (reference sequence). This CDR3 contains 14 residues. The CDR3 is CASKKGHYSYEQYF. The CDR3 nucleotides read TGTGCCAGCAAAAAGGGACACTACTCCTACGAGCAGTACTTC.

In its sample, this clone was seen once. V and J are TRBV18 and TRBJ2-1, with D perhaps TRBD2 (6 bases). V dropped 3 bases and J dropped 6 bases, with 21 bases sitting between them. Germline assignment: CDR1 KGHSH and CDR2 LQKENI. CDR3 length: 17 residues. DNA for the CDR3: TGTGCCAGCTCACCTAGTCTATCGGGACTTAATGTCAATGAGCAGTTCTTC. Its protein is CASSPSLSGLNVNEQFF.

This chain connects TRBV30 to TRBJ1-4; D not resolved. Trimming stripped 1 base from V and 5 bases from J, with 14 bases between. Germline CDR1 reads GTSNPN; CDR2 reads SVGIG (reference sequence). The CDR3 contains 15 residues. This CDR3 is CAWSADGGWNEKLFF. CDR3 in DNA: TGTGCCTGGAGTGCAGACGGAGGCTGGAATGAAAAACTGTTTTTT.

V and J are TRBV7-2 and TRBJ2-3; perhaps TRBD2 as D (5 bases). The germline gives CDR1 SGHTA, CDR2 FQGNSA. Trimming left V 0 bases short and J 5 bases short, with 9 bases between. The length of the CDR3 is 14 residues. The CDR3 loop is CASSLASREDTQYF. In nucleotides, the CDR3 is TGTGCCAGCAGCTTAGCTTCTCGGGAAGATACGCAGTATTTT.

The chain has TRBV2 and TRBJ2-3; D gene unclear. Trimming took off 5 bases at V and 2 bases at J, with 5 bases between the two ends. Germline V CDR1 and CDR2: SNHLY, FYNNEI. There are 12 residues in the CDR3. CDR3 amino acids: CASSPSTDTQYF. As DNA, the CDR3 is TGTGCCAGCAGTCCCTCCACAGATACGCAGTATTTT.

This clone has a count of ten or more. This chain joins TRBV7-9 and TRBJ2-2; TRBD1 agrees at 10 bases. The CDR3 sequence is 16 residues long. V trimming: 2 bases; J trimming: 6 bases; junction bases outside the gene matches: 6. Germline CDR1 is SEHNR and CDR2 is FQNEAQ (reference sequence). CDR3 amino acids: CASSLMGTGVAGELFF. In nucleotides, the CDR3 is TGTGCCAGCAGCTTAATGGGGACAGGGGTCGCCGGGGAGCTGTTTTTT.